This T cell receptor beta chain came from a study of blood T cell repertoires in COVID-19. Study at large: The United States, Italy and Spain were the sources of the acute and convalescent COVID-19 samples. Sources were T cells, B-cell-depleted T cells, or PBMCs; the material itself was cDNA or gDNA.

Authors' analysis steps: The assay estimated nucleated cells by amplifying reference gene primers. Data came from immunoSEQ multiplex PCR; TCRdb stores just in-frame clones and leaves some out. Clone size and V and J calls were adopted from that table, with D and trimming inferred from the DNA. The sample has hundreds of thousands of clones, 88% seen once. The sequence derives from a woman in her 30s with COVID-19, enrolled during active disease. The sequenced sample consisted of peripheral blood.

The CDR3 is CSVRTSGSRRNNEQFF. DNA of the CDR3: TGCAGCGTGCGGACTAGCGGGAGCCGAAGGAACAATGAGCAGTTCTTC. The genes are TRBV29-1 and TRBJ2-1, with 13 bases fitting TRBD2. The V gene's germline CDR1 is SQVTM and CDR2 ANQGSEA. V gave up 6 bases and J gave up 5 bases; unmatched junction bases: 10. The CDR3 sequence is 16 residues long.